This T cell receptor beta chain was obtained from a study of siplizumab effects on memory and regulatory T cells. Clones were sequenced by immunoSEQ multiplex PCR, and TCRdb holds only the in-frame ones, with some missing. The sample records tens of thousands of clones, about 92% being singletons. The CDR3 has 18 residues. Trimming cost V 5 bases and J 4 bases, with 23 bases left between them. CDR1 is SEHNR, CDR2 FQNEAQ, per germline (reference sequence). This chain links TRBV7-9 with TRBJ1-4; D is perhaps TRBD1 (6 bases). The receptor's source is a human donor in good health. The sequenced material came from CD8+ T cells sorted from blood. The CDR3 DNA sequence: TGTGCCAGCAGCCCCGGACCTCCAAGGACAGTATTTAATGAAAAACTGTTTTTT. It is translated as CASSPGPPRTVFNEKLFF.